The source of this T cell receptor (beta chain) is a study of T cells in Graves' hyperthyroidism and ophthalmopathy. Amplified TCR beta CDR3 regions came from RNA transcripts. The HTBI primer set served for first-round RT-PCR of the TCR CDR3. A single record per CDR3 protein comes from TCRdb applying MiXCR to the multiplex PCR reads. The sample gives about 480,000 distinct CDR3 sequences, approximately 15% of which show up once; under 20% is in the top ten. Worth noting for this clonotype: Germline and junction disagree at one end, which may indicate a read error.

The sample comprised blood. The receptor's source is a young woman with Graves' hyperthyroidism.

The CDR3 spells CASRVSNTQAFF. For the CDR3, the DNA is TGTGCCAGCAGAGTCAGTAACACTCAAGCTTTCTTT. The chain employs TRBV12-3 or TRBV12-4 and TRBJ1-1; no firm D call. The CDR3 is 12 amino acids.